The rows below give T cell receptor beta chains drawn from one sample of a study of blood T cell repertoires in COVID-19. TCRdb keeps only in-frame clones here, not all; method: immunoSEQ multiplex PCR. In the table there are about 180,000 clones, 80% to 90% of which are singletons. The source material was peripheral blood. Source of these receptors: a man in his late teens or twenties who had recovered from COVID-19. Each CDR3 is given with its conserved first and last residue. D genes are given only for firm matches. Clone size is stated in some rows and not others, as once, few, many or a class when expanded.

NA NA TRBJ1-1 TRBV6-5 CASKGGRTEAFF TGTGCCAGTAAGGGGGGGAGGACTGAAGCTTTCTTT
few NA TRBJ2-7 TRBV24-1 CATSAGSYEQYF TGTGCCACCAGTGCGGGATCCTACGAGCAGTACTTC
NA NA TRBJ2-5 TRBV20-1 CSLFRGQTQYF TGCAGTCTCTTCAGGGGTCAGACCCAGTACTTC
NA NA TRBJ2-7 TRBV27 CASSFRGSSYEQYF TGTGCCAGCAGTTTTAGGGGTTCCTCCTACGAGCAGTACTTC
NA NA TRBJ1-1 TRBV6-5 CASSYSSGVAEAFF TGTGCCAGCAGTTACTCGTCGGGGGTCGCTGAAGCTTTCTTT
NA TRBD1 TRBJ1-3 TRBV11-2 CASSLRGPGNTIYF TGTGCCAGCAGCCTCAGGGGGCCTGGAAACACCATATATTTT
NA TRBD1 TRBJ2-1 TRBV3-1/TRBV3-2 CASSQARTGGDNEQFF TGTGCCAGCAGCCAAGCCCGGACAGGGGGGGACAATGAGCAGTTCTTC
NA NA TRBJ2-7 TRBV15 CATSRDLGGPSYEQYF TGTGCCACCAGCAGAGATCTGGGGGGACCCTCCTACGAGCAGTACTTC
NA TRBD2 TRBJ2-3 TRBV7-9 CASSGTRFDTQYF TGTGCCAGCAGCGGGACTAGATTCGATACGCAGTATTTT
once NA TRBJ2-7 TRBV10-3 CAISPGYEQYF TGTGCCATCAGTCCGGGCTACGAGCAGTACTTC
NA NA TRBJ1-1 TRBV4-3 CASSPGPAGTEAFF TGCGCCAGCAGCCCGGGCCCGGCGGGCACTGAAGCTTTCTTT
NA TRBD1 TRBJ2-7 TRBV11-2 CASSDNRGISYEQYF TGTGCCAGCAGCGATAACAGGGGGATCTCCTACGAGCAGTACTTC
NA TRBD1 TRBJ1-4 TRBV10-3 CAISPGGQRNEKLFF TGTGCCATCAGCCCTGGGGGACAGAGGAATGAAAAACTGTTTTTT
NA NA TRBJ1-5 TRBV2 CASMRTFDQPQHF TGTGCCAGCATGAGGACTTTTGATCAGCCCCAGCATTTT
NA TRBD2 TRBJ2-1 TRBV10-3 CAISPSGKYNEQFF TGTGCCATCAGTCCCAGCGGGAAATACAATGAGCAGTTCTTC
NA TRBD2 TRBJ2-2 TRBV11-3 CASSLGGRGTGELFF TGTGCCAGCAGCTTAGGCGGGAGAGGGACCGGGGAGCTGTTTTTT
NA TRBD1 TRBJ2-1 TRBV5-4 CASSFDRVTSNEQFF TGTGCCAGCAGTTTTGACAGGGTAACGTCCAATGAGCAGTTCTTC
NA TRBD2 TRBJ2-1 TRBV4-2 CASSQETTGGLWNEQFF TGTGCCAGCAGCCAAGAAACTACGGGAGGGCTGTGGAATGAGCAGTTCTTC
once TRBD1 TRBJ2-2 TRBV6-5 CASRGGQGATGELFF TGTGCCAGCAGGGGGGGACAGGGGGCGACCGGGGAGCTGTTTTTT
NA NA TRBJ2-3 TRBV2 CASVYLAGPPTDTQYF TGTGCCAGTGTTTATTTAGCCGGTCCCCCCACAGATACGCAGTATTTT
once NA TRBJ1-1 TRBV5-1 CASSNPGVDNTEAFF TGCGCCAGCAGCAACCCAGGGGTTGATAACACTGAAGCTTTCTTT
NA NA TRBJ2-7 TRBV27 CASSLSATGHYEQYF TGTGCCAGCAGTTTATCGGCTACAGGGCACTACGAGCAGTACTTC
NA TRBD1 TRBJ1-6 TRBV6-2/TRBV6-3 CASSSAGTDNSPLHF TGTGCCAGCAGCTCGGCCGGGACAGATAATTCACCCCTCCACTTT
NA NA TRBJ2-7 TRBV5-6 CASSPLLGGAHEQYF TGTGCCAGCAGCCCGCTTTTGGGGGGGGCCCACGAGCAGTACTTC
NA NA TRBJ1-1 TRBV9 CASSVAPGQKTEAFF TGTGCCAGCAGCGTAGCTCCGGGACAAAAAACTGAAGCTTTCTTT
NA TRBD1 TRBJ1-1 TRBV6-2/TRBV6-3 CASSSLQGPFTEAFF TGTGCCAGCAGTTCATTACAGGGGCCCTTCACTGAAGCTTTCTTT